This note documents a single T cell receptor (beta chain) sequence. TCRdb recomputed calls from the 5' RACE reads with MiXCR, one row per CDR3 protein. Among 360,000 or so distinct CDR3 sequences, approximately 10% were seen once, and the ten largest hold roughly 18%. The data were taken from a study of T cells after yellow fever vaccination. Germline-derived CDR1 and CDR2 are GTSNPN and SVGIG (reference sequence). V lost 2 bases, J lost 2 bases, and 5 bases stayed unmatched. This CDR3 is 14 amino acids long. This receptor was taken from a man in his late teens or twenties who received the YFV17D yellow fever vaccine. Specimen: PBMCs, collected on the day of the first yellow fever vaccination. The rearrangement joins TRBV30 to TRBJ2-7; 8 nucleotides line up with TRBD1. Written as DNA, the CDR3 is TGTGCCTGGAGTCCCGGGACAGGACCCTACGAGCAGTACTTC. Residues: CAWSPGTGPYEQYF.